The present T cell receptor (beta chain) was sequenced within a study of beta chain features in type 1 diabetes (dated 2018 in TCRdb). Background for the entire study: Mean age, gender distribution, total cell number and subset yield did not differ between patients and healthy donors. Across all samples, 107,917,701 sorted cells were examined, and cell number per subset correlated strongly with RNA yield. The study compared the TCRB repertoires of sorted circulating CD4+ T cell subsets in recently diagnosed type 1 diabetes patients with those in matched healthy donors. Regulatory and stem cell-like memory subsets were isolated from only 8 patients and about 8 healthy donors, whereas naive and central memory subsets came from all 30 or so donors.

Concerning this clone: Its antigen specificity is not known. No much larger clonotype is one base removed from it; base qualities were not supplied.

V sheds 4 bases and J sheds 0 bases, leaving 15 bases between their ends. The cysteine opens and the phenylalanine closes a CDR3 of 16 amino acids. CDR3 DNA only is kept here, 48 bases in frame from base 1. In the germline V gene, CDR1 corresponds to SGHTA and CDR2 to FQGNSA. From each donor, a single peripheral blood sample of approximately 120 mL on average was drawn into heparinised tubes. A BD FACSAria II and a panel including CD45RO, CCR7, CD25, CD127, CD95 and CD27 were used to sort naive, central memory, regulatory and stem cell-like memory CD4+ T cells. Purity was above 95% for every sorted population. PBMCs were isolated immediately by Lymphoprep density gradient centrifugation and stained directly without culture. So that batch effects would be minimized, each experiment stained and sorted samples in pairs, pairing one healthy donor with one patient. Study-level results and caveats: In all four CD4+ subsets, TCRB CDR3 length was moderately but significantly shorter in type 1 diabetes patients. Shorter templates might have been favored by PCR, but patient and control samples were amplified and corrected together, so both groups would have been affected equally by any skew. The naive, central memory and regulatory TCRB repertoires appeared to resemble one another more closely among patients than among healthy donors. Patients with type 1 diabetes made fewer insertions and deleted more nucleotides at VDJ recombination sites, implying thymic rearrangement abnormalities. HLA sub-analyses involved small numbers of individuals, so any influence of HLA type on TCRB rearrangement remained unresolved. Because cDNA was sequenced instead of genomic DNA, highly expressing activated cells could be over-represented, though the groups showed no difference in activation or CD3 levels.

The High Capacity cDNA Reverse Transcription Kit was used to reverse transcribe all of the isolated RNA, meaning that expressed TCRB transcripts were what got sequenced. Naive, central memory and regulatory T cell samples underwent deep immunoSEQ sequencing, averaging about 3.57 million total reads per sample. After sorted cells were lysed in RLT buffer, RNA was extracted with DNase-treated RNeasy Micro or Mini kits, with the choice depending on cell number. Each cell subset was processed separately to prevent cross-contamination, with patient and healthy donor samples processed together. The immunoSEQ multiplex PCR was used to amplify TCRB sequences from cDNA, yielding 87-bp fragments that span the CDR3 region. The amplicons were sequenced using the Illumina HiSeq platform. Regarding the original processing steps: Synthetic template baselines were used to correct PCR bias computationally, reads within Hamming distance 2 were collapsed, and singletons that could not be merged were discarded. By aligning reads against IMGT, V, D and J genes, CDR3 length, and insertions or deletions at six rearrangement sites were assigned. Within each subset, clonotype counts were normalized to sorted cell number, and only after that were true diversity and Gini coefficients computed with the tcR R package. The overlap coefficient, calculated on TCRB nucleotide sequences, was used to quantify repertoire sharing. TCRdb took this table from immuneACCESS and kept in-frame rearrangements with V and J called. Such tables lack part of the clones; where checked against another copy, unresolved V genes explain under half of the gap, and the rest is unexplained. V, J and clone size derive from that table, while D and trimming were established from the DNA sequence. The sample yields nearly 350,000 clones; around 9.3% were counted once. The ten largest clonotypes hold more than 0.8% of the sample.

The chain is encoded by TRBV7-2 joined to TRBJ1-1, and perhaps TRBD1 as D gene, on 5 matching bases. The clonotype was recovered from a man in his thirties or forties with type 1 diabetes. Sequencing was performed on central memory CD4+ T cells from blood. CDR3 sequence: CASSWGPPPMNTEAFF. The DNA reads as follows: TGTGCCAGCAGCTGGGGCCCCCCACCCATGAACACTGAAGCTTTCTTT.